This T cell receptor beta chain was captured in a study of OX40 agonist ivuxolimab in advanced cancers. Study summary: Patients were dosed intravenously with ivuxolimab at 0.01 to 10 mg/kg every 2 weeks. Study results and limitations: Both CD4+ and CD8+ T cell populations in blood had undergone clonal expansion by week 6 at 0.1 to 3.0 mg/kg. The study found among the lowest clonal expansion in partial responders at 0.1-3.0 mg/kg. Expanded clones tended on average to be more numerous among CD8+ T cells than CD4+.

This CDR3 contains 16 residues. Per the germline V gene, CDR1 is SNHLY and CDR2 is FYNNEI. Trimming cost V 8 bases and J 0 bases, with 17 bases left between them. TCRdb's copy holds only in-frame clones and misses some; the assay was immunoSEQ multiplex PCR. The table records under 100,000 clones, roughly 90% of them present only once. Remarks on this clone: Its specificity is not known.

This TCR was recovered from an adult with an advanced solid tumor such as melanoma, head and neck, liver or kidney cancer. This chain links TRBV2 with TRBJ1-3, with D tentatively TRBD1 (5 bases). Sequencing used CD4+ or CD8+ T cells sorted from blood, obtained in a trial of the OX40 agonist ivuxolimab. CDR3 amino acids: CASAFLGGASGNTIYF. The DNA of the CDR3 is TGTGCCAGCGCCTTCCTAGGAGGGGCCTCTGGAAACACCATATATTTT.